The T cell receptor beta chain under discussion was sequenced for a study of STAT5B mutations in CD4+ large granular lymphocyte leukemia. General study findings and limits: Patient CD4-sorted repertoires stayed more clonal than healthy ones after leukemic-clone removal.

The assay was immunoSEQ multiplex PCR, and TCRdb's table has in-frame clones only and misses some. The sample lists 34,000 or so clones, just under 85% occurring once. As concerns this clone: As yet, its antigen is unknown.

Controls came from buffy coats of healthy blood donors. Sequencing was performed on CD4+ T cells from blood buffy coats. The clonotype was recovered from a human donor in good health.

As DNA, the CDR3 is TGTGCCAGTAGGGTGGGGGAAGGTTATGGCTACACCTTC. Translated: CASRVGEGYGYTF. This sequence joins TRBV28 and TRBJ1-2; D perhaps matches TRBD1 (5 bases). CDR1 MDHEN and CDR2 SYDVKM come from the germline V gene. Trimming stripped 9 bases from V and 5 bases from J, with 16 bases between. This CDR3 comprises 13 residues.